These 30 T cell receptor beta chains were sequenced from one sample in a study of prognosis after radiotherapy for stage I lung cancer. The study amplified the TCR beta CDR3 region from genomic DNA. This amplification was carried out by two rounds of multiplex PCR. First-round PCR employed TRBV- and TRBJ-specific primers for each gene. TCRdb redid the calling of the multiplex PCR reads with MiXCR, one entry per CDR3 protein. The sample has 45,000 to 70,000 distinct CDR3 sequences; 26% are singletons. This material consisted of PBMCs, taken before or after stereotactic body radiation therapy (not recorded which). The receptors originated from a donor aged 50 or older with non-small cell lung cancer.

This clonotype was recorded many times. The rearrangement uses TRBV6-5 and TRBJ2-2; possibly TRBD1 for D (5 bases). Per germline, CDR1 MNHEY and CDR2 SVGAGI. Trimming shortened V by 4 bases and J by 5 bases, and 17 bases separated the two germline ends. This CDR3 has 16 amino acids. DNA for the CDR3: TGTGCCAGCAGTTTAACAGGCCTGCGGAATACCGGGGAGCTGTTTTTT. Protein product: CASSLTGLRNTGELFF.

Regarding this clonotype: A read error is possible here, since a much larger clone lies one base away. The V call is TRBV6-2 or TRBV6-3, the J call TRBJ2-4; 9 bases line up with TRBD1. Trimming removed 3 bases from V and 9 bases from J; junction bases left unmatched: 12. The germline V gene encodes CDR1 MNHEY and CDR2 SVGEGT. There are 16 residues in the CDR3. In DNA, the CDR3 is TGTGCCAGCAGTTATCCAGGACAGGGGACATTAAGCATTCAGTACTTC. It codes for CASSYPGQGTLSIQYF.

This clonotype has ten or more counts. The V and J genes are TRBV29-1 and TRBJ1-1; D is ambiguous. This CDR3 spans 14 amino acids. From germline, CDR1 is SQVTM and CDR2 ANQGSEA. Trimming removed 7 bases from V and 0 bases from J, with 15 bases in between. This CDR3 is CSAPGSGVNTEAFF. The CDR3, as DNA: TGCAGCGCCCCCGGGTCAGGAGTGAACACTGAAGCTTTCTTT.

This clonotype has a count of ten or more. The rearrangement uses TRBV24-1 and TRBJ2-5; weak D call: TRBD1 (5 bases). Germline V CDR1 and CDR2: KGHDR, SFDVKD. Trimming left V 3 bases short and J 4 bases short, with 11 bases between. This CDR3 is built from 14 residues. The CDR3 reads CATSDPGRVETQYF. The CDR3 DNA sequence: TGTGCCACCAGTGATCCTGGCAGGGTAGAGACCCAGTACTTC.

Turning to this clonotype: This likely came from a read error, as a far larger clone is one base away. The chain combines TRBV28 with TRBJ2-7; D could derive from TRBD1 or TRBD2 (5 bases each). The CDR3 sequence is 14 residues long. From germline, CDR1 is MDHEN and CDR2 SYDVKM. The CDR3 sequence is CPSRRAGATGEQYF. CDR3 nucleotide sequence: TGTCCCAGCAGGCGAGCCGGGGCTACCGGGGAGCAGTACTTC.

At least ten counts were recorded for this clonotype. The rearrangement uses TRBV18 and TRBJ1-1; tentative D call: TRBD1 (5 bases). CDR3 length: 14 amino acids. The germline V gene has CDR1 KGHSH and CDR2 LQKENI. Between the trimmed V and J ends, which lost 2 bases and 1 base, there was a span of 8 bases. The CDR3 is CASSPGTGNTEAFF. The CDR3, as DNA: TGTGCCAGCTCACCAGGGACTGGGAACACTGAAGCTTTCTTT.

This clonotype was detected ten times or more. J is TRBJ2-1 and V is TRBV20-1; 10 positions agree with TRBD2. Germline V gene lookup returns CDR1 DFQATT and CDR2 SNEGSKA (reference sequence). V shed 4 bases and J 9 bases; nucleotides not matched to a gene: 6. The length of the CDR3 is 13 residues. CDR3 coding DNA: TGCAGTGCTAAGCGGGGGGGCCATTCTGAGCAGTTCTTC. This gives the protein CSAKRGGHSEQFF.

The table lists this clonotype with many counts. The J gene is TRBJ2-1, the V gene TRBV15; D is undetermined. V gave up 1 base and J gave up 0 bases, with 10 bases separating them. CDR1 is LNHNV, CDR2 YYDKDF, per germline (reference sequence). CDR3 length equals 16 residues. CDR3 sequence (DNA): TGTGCCACCAGCAGAGGTGGCTTTAGCTCCTACAATGAGCAGTTCTTC. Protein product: CATSRGGFSSYNEQFF. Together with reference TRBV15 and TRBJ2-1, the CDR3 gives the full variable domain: DAMVIQNPRYQVTQFGKPVTLSCSQTLNHNVMYWYQQKSSQAPKLLFHYYDKDFNNEADTPDNFQSRRPNTSFCFLDIRSPGLGDTAMYLCATSRGGFSSYNEQFFGPGTRLTVL.

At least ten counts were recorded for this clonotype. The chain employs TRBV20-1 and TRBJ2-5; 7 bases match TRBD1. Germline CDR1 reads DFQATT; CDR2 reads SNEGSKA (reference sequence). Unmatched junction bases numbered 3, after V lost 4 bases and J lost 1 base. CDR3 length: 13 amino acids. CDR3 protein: CSATGTAQETQYF. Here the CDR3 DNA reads TGCAGTGCTACCGGGACAGCCCAAGAGACCCAGTACTTC.

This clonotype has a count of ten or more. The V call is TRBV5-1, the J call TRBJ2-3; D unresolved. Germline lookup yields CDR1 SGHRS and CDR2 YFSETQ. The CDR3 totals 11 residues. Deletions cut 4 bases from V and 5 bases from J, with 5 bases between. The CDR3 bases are TGCGCCAGCAGCGATATAGATACGCAGTATTTT. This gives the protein CASSDIDTQYF.

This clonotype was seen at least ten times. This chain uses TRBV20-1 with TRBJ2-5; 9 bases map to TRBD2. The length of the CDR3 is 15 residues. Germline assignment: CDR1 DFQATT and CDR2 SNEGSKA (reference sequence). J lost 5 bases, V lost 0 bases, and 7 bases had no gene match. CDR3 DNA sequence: TGCAGTGCTAGAGATCGGCGGGGGGGCCGGGAGACCCAGTACTTC. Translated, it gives CSARDRRGGRETQYF.

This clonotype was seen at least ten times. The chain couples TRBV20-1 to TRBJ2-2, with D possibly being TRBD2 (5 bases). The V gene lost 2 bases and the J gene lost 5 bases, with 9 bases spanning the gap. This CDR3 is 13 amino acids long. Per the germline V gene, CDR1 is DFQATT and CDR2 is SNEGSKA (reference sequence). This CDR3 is CSARLAYTGELFF. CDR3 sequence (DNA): TGCAGTGCTAGACTAGCTTATACCGGGGAGCTGTTTTTT.

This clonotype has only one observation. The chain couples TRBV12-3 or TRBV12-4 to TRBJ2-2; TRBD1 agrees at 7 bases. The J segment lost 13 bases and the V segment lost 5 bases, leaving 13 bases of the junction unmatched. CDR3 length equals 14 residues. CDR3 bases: TGTGCCAGCAGTCTACTACAGGGGTCCGGGTTGCTGTTTTTT. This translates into CASSLLQGSGLLFF.

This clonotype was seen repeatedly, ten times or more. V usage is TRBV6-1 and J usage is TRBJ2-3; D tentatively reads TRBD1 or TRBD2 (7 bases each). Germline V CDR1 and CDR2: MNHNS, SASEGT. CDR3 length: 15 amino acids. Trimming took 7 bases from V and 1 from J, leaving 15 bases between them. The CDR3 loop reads CASMGRGHGTDTQYF. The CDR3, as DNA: TGTGCCAGCATGGGGAGGGGGCATGGCACAGATACGCAGTATTTT.

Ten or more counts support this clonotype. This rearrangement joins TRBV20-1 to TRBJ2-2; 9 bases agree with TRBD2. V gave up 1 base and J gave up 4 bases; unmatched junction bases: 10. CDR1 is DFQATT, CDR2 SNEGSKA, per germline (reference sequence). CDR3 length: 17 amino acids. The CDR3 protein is CSARGLEAGGGTGELFF. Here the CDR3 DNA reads TGCAGTGCTAGAGGCCTGGAAGCGGGGGGTGGCACCGGGGAGCTGTTTTTT.

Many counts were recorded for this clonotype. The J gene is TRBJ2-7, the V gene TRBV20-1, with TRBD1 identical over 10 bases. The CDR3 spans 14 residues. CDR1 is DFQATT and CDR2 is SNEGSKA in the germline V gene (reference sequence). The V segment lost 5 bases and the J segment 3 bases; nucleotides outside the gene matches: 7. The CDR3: CSAADRGRLYEQYF. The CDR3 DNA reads TGCAGTGCTGCCGACAGGGGGCGCCTCTACGAGCAGTACTTC.

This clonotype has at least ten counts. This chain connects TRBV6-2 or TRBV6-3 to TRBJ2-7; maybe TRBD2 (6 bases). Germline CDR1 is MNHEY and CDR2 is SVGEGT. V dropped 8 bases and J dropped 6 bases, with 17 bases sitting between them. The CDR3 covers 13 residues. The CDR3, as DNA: TGTGCCAGCGGGGACTTCGGGTCGCCCGAGCAGTACTTC. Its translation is CASGDFGSPEQYF.

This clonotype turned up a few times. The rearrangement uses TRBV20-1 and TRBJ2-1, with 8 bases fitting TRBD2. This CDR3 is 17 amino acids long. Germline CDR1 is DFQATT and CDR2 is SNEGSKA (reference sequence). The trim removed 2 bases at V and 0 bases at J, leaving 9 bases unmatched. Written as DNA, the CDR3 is TGCAGTGCTAGATCGGGGGGCGGGGGGCCCTCCTACAATGAGCAGTTCTTC. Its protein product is CSARSGGGGPSYNEQFF.

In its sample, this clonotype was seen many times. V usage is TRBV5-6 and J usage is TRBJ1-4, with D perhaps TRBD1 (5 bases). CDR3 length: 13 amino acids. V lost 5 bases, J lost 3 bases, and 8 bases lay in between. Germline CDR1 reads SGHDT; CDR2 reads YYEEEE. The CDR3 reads CASRRGANEKLFF. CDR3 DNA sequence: TGTGCCAGCAGAAGAGGGGCTAATGAAAAACTGTTTTTT.

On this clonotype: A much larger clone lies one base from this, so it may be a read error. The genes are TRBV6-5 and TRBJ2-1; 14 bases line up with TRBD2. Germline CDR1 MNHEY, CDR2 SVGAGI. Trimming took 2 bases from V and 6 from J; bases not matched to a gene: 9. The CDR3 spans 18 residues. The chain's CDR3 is CASSYRGTSGGRSNEQFF. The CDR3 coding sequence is TGTGCCAGCAGTTACCGGGGGACTAGCGGGGGACGCAGCAATGAGCAGTTCTTC.

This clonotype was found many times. The CDR3, as DNA: TGCAGTGCTAGAGGGAGACAGGGTTCCTACGAGCAGTACTTC. It yields the protein CSARGRQGSYEQYF. This chain links TRBV20-1 with TRBJ2-7; 7 bases are a match to TRBD1. Germline V CDR1 and CDR2: DFQATT, SNEGSKA (reference sequence). The length of the CDR3 is 14 residues. With V trimmed by 1 base and J by 1 base, 4 bases remained unmatched.

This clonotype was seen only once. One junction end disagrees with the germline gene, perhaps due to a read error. DNA for the CDR3: TGCAGTGATAGAGGCCTGGGGAGGGGGGACTATGGCTACACCTTC. Its protein product is CSDRGLGRGDYGYTF. This chain joins TRBV20-1 and TRBJ1-2; possibly TRBD1 for D (6 bases). The CDR3 is 15 residues long. From germline, CDR1 is DFQATT and CDR2 SNEGSKA (reference sequence).

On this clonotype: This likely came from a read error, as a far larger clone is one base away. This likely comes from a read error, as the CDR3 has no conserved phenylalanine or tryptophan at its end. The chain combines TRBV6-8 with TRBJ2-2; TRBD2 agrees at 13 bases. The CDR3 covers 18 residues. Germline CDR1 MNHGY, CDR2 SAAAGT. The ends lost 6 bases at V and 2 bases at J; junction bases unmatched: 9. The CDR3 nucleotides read TGTGCCAGCAGCCCCGGACTAGCGGGGGCTATTAACACCGGGGAGCTGTTTCTT. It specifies CASSPGLAGAINTGELFL.

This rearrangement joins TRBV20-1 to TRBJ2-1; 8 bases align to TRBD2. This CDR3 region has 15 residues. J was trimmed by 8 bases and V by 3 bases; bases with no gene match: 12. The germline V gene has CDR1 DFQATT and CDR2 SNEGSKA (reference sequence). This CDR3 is CSASQGVGGAHEQFF. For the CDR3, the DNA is TGCAGTGCTAGCCAAGGGGTCGGGGGGGCCCATGAGCAGTTCTTC.

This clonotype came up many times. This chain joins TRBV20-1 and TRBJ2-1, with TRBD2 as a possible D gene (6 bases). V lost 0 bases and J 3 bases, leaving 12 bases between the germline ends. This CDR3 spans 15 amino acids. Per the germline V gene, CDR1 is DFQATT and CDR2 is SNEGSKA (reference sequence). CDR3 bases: TGCAGTGCTAGAGATGGGGGGACTGGCTACAATGAGCAGTTCTTC. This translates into CSARDGGTGYNEQFF.

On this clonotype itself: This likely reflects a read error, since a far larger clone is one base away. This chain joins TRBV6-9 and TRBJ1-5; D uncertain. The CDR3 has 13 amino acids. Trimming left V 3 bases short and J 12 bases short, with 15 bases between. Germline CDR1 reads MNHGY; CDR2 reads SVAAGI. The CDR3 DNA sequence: TGTGCCAGCAGTTACTCGATGTCTTTACGCCAGCATTTT. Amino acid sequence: CASSYSMSLRQHF.

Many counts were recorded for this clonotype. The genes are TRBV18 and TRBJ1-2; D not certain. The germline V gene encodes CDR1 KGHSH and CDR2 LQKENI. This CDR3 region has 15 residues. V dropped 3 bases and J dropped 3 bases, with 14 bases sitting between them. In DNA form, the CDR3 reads TGTGCCAGCTCACCCATGAGAACCGCGGACTATGGCTACACCTTC. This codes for CASSPMRTADYGYTF.

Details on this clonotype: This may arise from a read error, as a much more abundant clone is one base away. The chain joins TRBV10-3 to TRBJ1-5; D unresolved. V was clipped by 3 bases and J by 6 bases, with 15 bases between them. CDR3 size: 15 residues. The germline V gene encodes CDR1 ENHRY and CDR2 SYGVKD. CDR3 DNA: TGTGCCATCAGTGAATCCGCCGTCCGAGTTCAGCCCCAGCATTTT. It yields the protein CAISESAVRVQPQHF.

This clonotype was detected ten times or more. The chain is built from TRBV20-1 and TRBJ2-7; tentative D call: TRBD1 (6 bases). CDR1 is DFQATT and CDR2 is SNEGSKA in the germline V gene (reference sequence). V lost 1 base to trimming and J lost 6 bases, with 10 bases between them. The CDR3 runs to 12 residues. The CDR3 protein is CSARGQGFEQYF. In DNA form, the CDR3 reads TGCAGTGCTAGAGGGCAGGGGTTCGAGCAGTACTTC.

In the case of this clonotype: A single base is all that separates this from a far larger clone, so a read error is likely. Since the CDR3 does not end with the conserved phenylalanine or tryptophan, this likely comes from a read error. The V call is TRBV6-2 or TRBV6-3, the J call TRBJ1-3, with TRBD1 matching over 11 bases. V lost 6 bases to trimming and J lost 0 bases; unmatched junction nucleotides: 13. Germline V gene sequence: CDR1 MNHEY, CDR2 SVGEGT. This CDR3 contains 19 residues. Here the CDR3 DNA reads TGTGCCAGCAGCCCAAGGACAGGGGGCCTTGTTAGCTCTGGAAACACCATATATTCT. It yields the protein CASSPRTGGLVSSGNTIYS.